This T cell receptor beta chain was recorded in a study of cytomegalovirus exposure and HLA in healthy donors. Regarding the study as a whole: Accurate prediction of most subjects' HLA-A and HLA-B alleles from TCR beta sequences was reported.

The donors gave bone marrow, and they were healthy. The study ran its PCR with 60 Vbeta and 13 Jbeta primers. TCRdb's table, derived via immunoSEQ multiplex PCR, lists solely in-frame clones and lacks some. Of over 70,000 clones in the sample, around three quarters are singletons; the top ten hold roughly 1.5%. This CDR3 has 15 residues. The V and J ends lost 5 bases and 5 bases, in that order; junction bases with no gene match: 8. Germline CDR1 reads SGHVS; CDR2 reads FQNEAQ. This clone was observed once. Its antigen remains unknown. This chain uses TRBV7-8 with TRBJ2-3, with 9 bases fitting TRBD1. The sample comprised PBMCs. This TCR was sampled from a male donor in good health and CMV-seronegative. This CDR3 is CASSQTGTGIDTQYF. Here the CDR3 DNA reads TGTGCCAGCAGCCAGACCGGGACAGGGATAGATACGCAGTATTTT.